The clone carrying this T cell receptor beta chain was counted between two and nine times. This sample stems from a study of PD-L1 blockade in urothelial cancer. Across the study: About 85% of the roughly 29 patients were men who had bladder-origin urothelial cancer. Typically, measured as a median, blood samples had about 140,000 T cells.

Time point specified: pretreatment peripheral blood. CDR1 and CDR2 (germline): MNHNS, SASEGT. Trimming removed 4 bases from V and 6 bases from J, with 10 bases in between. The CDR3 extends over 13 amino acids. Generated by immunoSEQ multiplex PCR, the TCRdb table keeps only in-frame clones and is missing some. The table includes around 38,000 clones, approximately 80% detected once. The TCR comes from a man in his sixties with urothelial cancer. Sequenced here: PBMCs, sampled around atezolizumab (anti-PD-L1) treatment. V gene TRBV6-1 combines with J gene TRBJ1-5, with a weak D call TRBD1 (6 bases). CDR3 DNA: TGTGCCAGCAGTGTACAGGGTAGTCAGCCCCAGCATTTT. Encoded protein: CASSVQGSQPQHF.